This TCR beta chain was captured by sequencing in a study of human T cells and chemical hapten exposure. Remarks on this clonotype: Antigen specificity is unknown.

Unfractionated whole blood yielded the extracted total RNA. In the source study's methods: 100,000 or so TCRs per sample was the median, with a range of roughly 20,000 to 750,000. TCRdb used MiXCR to reprocess the 5' RACE reads, holding one entry per CDR3 protein. These V and J calls derive from TCRdb rather than the authors' analysis. The repertoire holds about 140,000 distinct CDR3 sequences, around 4% seen once, with roughly 1.4% in the top ten. The CDR3 is made up of 14 amino acids. Looked up from germline, CDR1 is LNHDA and CDR2 is SQIVND (reference sequence). Trimming left V 7 bases short and J 2 bases short, with 14 bases between. Study results and limitations: There was no change with DPC sensitization in TCRs above 1 in 1000 frequency.

This rearrangement joins TRBV19 to TRBJ2-5, with D perhaps TRBD2 (6 bases). The receptor was derived from a female donor in good health. The CDR3 reads CASIVGDLQETQYF. The CDR3, as DNA: TGTGCCAGTATCGTTGGGGACTTACAAGAGACCCAGTACTTC.